This T cell receptor (beta chain) emerged from a study of T-cell memory formation after mild COVID-19. The wider study: The TCR clusters were mostly specific to one donor. Broader study findings: Chiefly within CM and EM were the contracting CD4+ clones; CD8+ ones were within EMRA.

5'RACE, which relied on constant-segment primers, yielded TCR alpha and TCR beta cDNA libraries carrying sample barcodes and UMIs. TCRdb re-called the 5' RACE reads with MiXCR, one entry per CDR3 protein. The sample consists of a few hundred thousand distinct CDR3 sequences, 20% to 30% of them appearing once. CDR3 length equals 16 residues. Losses at the gene ends were 6 bases for V and 3 bases for J; bases not matched to a gene: 9. The sample holds a few counts of this clonotype. Its antigen is as yet unknown. V and J are TRBV12-3 or TRBV12-4 and TRBJ1-5, with 9 bases aligning to TRBD1. Sequenced material: PBMCs or a T cell subset sorted from them (not recorded which). This clonotype originated in an adult woman who had mild COVID-19 (a few samples of this study predate the infection). Cell type and time point are not known. The CDR3 DNA sequence: TGTGCCAGCAGGGGACAGGGAGGGCATCTCAATCAGCCCCAGCATTTT. Translation: CASRGQGGHLNQPQHF.